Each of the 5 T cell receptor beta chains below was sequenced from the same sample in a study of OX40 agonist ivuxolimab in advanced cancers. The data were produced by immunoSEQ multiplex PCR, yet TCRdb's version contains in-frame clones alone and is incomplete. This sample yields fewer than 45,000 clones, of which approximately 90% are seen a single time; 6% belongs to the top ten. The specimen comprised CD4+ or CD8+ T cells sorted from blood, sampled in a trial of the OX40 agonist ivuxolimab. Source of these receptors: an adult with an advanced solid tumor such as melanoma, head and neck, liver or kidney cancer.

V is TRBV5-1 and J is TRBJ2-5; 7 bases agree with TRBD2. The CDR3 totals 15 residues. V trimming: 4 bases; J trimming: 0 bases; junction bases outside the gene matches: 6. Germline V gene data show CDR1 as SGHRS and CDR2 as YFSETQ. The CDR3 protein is CASSGRGDYQETQYF. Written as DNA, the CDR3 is TGCGCCAGCAGCGGTCGGGGGGACTACCAAGAGACCCAGTACTTC.

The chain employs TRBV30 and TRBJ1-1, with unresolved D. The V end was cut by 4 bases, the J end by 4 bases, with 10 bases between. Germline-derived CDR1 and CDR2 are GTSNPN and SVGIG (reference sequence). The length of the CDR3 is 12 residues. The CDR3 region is CAWMGWGTEAFF. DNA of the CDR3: TGTGCCTGGATGGGGTGGGGCACTGAAGCTTTCTTT.

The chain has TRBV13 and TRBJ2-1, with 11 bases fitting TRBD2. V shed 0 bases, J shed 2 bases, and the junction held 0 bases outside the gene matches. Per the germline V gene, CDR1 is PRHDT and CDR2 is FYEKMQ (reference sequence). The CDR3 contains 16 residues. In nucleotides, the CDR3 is TGTGCCAGCAGCTTAGGGACTAGCGGGACCTACAATGAGCAGTTCTTC. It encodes CASSLGTSGTYNEQFF.

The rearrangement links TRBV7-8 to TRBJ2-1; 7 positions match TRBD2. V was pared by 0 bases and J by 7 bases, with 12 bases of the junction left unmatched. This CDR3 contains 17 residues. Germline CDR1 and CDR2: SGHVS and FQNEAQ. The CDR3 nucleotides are TGTGCCAGCAGCTTAGCGCGGGGGATATTGGGGAGGAATGAGCAGTTCTTC. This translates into CASSLARGILGRNEQFF.

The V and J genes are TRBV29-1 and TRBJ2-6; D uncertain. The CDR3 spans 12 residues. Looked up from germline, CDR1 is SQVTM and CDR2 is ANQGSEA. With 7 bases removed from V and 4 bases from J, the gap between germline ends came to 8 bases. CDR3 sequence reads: CSAGGGANVLTF. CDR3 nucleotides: TGCAGCGCCGGTGGAGGGGCCAACGTCCTGACTTTC.